Following are 24 T cell receptor beta chains from one sample sequenced in a study of sequential checkpoint blockade in melanoma. Some clones are missing from TCRdb's copy, which holds only in-frame ones; the method was immunoSEQ multiplex PCR. The sample shows roughly 20,000 clones, about 69% of them seen only once. The treatment: randomized to nivolumab then ipilimumab (arm A) or the reverse (arm B). The material was CD8+ T cells sorted from blood (inferred from file names), obtained from a patient given nivolumab and ipilimumab in sequence. These receptors were obtained from a human donor with melanoma.

This clone has only a few counts. The chain carries TRBV4-1 and TRBJ2-7, with 13 bases aligning to TRBD2. The CDR3 has 15 amino acids. Germline V gene lookup returns CDR1 MGHRA and CDR2 YSYEKL. The junction had 6 bases not matched to a gene; V was cut back by 3 bases and J by 7 bases. The CDR3 DNA reads as TGCGCCAGCAGCCACCGGACTAGCGGGAGTGGGGAGCAGTACTTC. This translates into CASSHRTSGSGEQYF.

The CDR3 reads CAISGSGGKVLELFF. The CDR3 nucleotides are TGTGCCATCAGTGGATCAGGGGGCAAAGTCTTGGAGCTGTTTTTT. The chain combines TRBV10-3 with TRBJ2-2, with TRBD1 matching over 8 bases. In germline, CDR1 is ENHRY, CDR2 SYGVKD. The CDR3 has 15 residues. V dropped 4 bases and J dropped 10; count of bases not matched to a gene: 11.

This clone was recorded a few times. The CDR3 sequence: CASSLVGSRNTEAFF. In DNA, the CDR3 is TGTGCCAGCAGCTTAGTTGGCTCTCGGAACACTGAAGCTTTCTTT. The chain combines TRBV7-6 with TRBJ1-1; D not resolved. There are 15 residues in the CDR3. From germline, CDR1 is SGHVS and CDR2 FNYEAQ. The V gene lost 1 base and the J gene lost 1 base, with 10 bases spanning the gap.

This clone has a single count. The genes are TRBV5-5 and TRBJ2-7; 8 bases are shared with TRBD1. CDR1 and CDR2 (germline): SGHKS, YYEKEE (reference sequence). There are 16 residues in the CDR3. J lost 2 bases, V lost 4 bases, and 11 bases had no gene match. CDR3 in DNA: TGTGCCAGCAGCATACCAGACAGGGGAATTCCCTACGAGCAGTACTTC. Protein sequence: CASSIPDRGIPYEQYF.

The chain recombines TRBV30 with TRBJ1-1; D is unresolved. The V gene lost 0 bases and the J gene lost 4 bases, with 9 bases spanning the gap. The CDR3 contains 13 residues. The germline CDR1 and CDR2 sequences are GTSNPN and SVGIG (reference sequence). This chain's CDR3 is CAWSVSPTTEAFF. CDR3 in DNA: TGTGCCTGGAGTGTAAGTCCTACCACTGAAGCTTTCTTT.

The chain recombines TRBV28 with TRBJ1-2; D possibly corresponds to TRBD1 (5 bases). Trimming removed 4 bases at V and 5 bases at J, with 11 bases between. The CDR3 consists of 13 residues. The germline gives CDR1 MDHEN, CDR2 SYDVKM. The CDR3 protein is CASSSGIRYGYTF. The CDR3 bases are TGTGCCAGCAGTTCAGGGATTCGGTATGGCTACACCTTC.

The chain combines TRBV5-8 with TRBJ2-7; a weak D match, TRBD1 (6 bases). The CDR3 loop spans 15 amino acids. Germline CDR1 is SGHTS and CDR2 is YDEGEE. V lost 2 bases and J lost 1, with 13 bases in between. Here the CDR3 DNA reads TGTGCCAGCAGCTTAGTGGCAGGGGCGTCCTACGAGCAGTACTTC. This encodes CASSLVAGASYEQYF.

This chain connects TRBV27 to TRBJ2-3; 7 positions match TRBD1. The CDR3 extends over 16 amino acids. V lost 0 bases, J lost 3 bases, and 6 bases stayed unmatched. Per the germline V gene, CDR1 is MNHEY and CDR2 is SMNVEV (reference sequence). DNA of the CDR3: TGTGCCAGCAGTTTATCGACAGGGATGGTGACAGATACGCAGTATTTT. It codes for CASSLSTGMVTDTQYF.

This clone is categorized as medium-sized (0.01 to 0.1%). This chain joins TRBV19 and TRBJ2-1, with 7 bases identical to TRBD1. Germline lookup yields CDR1 LNHDA and CDR2 SQIVND (reference sequence). This CDR3 has 14 residues. The V segment lost 4 bases and the J segment 8 bases; nucleotides outside the gene matches: 8. The CDR3 DNA follows: TGTGCCAGTAGTAGGCAGGGGGAAGGGGATGAGCAGTTCTTC. Encoded protein: CASSRQGEGDEQFF.

The chain couples TRBV7-9 to TRBJ1-2, with unresolved D. Trimming took off 3 bases at V and 6 bases at J, with 11 bases between the two ends. The CDR3 has 13 amino acids. Germline V gene sequence: CDR1 SEHNR, CDR2 FQNEAQ (reference sequence). The CDR3 DNA reads TGTGCCAGCAGCTTCCCGCGGAAACATGGCTACACCTTC. Translated: CASSFPRKHGYTF.

By share of the sample, this clone is medium-sized. The CDR3 DNA reads TGTGCCAGCAGTTATCTAGCGGGAGGGAGCTCCTACGAGCAGTACTTC. Translated, it gives CASSYLAGGSSYEQYF. This chain uses TRBV6-5 with TRBJ2-7, with 12 bases that match TRBD2. After removal of 3 bases from V and 0 bases from J, the junction contained 3 bases not matched to a gene. CDR3 length: 16 amino acids. Germline CDR1 reads MNHEY; CDR2 reads SVGAGI.

The chain employs TRBV5-1 and TRBJ2-1; 7 bases map to TRBD1. This CDR3 has 18 residues. Germline V gives CDR1 SGHRS, CDR2 YFSETQ. V trimming: 1 base; J trimming: 0 bases; junction bases outside the gene matches: 10. CDR3 amino acids: CASSLRGGELSSYNEQFF. Written as DNA, the CDR3 is TGCGCCAGCAGCTTGAGAGGGGGCGAACTGAGCTCCTACAATGAGCAGTTCTTC.

As concerns this clone: This sequence is one base from a far larger clone and is likely a read error. CDR3 loop: CACKVEASTYNEQFF. The CDR3 nucleotides are TGCGCCTGCAAGGTAGAAGCGTCTACCTACAATGAGCAGTTCTTC. The chain couples TRBV4-1 to TRBJ2-1; D unclear. This CDR3 is built from 15 residues. V was pared by 11 bases and J by 2 bases, with 19 bases between. Germline V gene lookup returns CDR1 MGHRA and CDR2 YSYEKL.

V and J are TRBV19 and TRBJ1-5; no clear D gene. Trimming took 3 bases from V and 2 from J, leaving 8 bases between them. Per the germline V gene, CDR1 is LNHDA and CDR2 is SQIVND (reference sequence). The CDR3 has 14 amino acids. The CDR3 sequence is CASSMGWGNQPQHF. The CDR3 DNA sequence: TGTGCCAGTAGTATGGGCTGGGGCAATCAGCCCCAGCATTTT.

This clone was counted only a few times. The V gene is TRBV5-4, the J gene TRBJ1-1; D is undetermined. Trimming removed 2 bases from V and 1 base from J, with 12 bases in between. Per the germline V gene, CDR1 is SGHNT and CDR2 is YYREEE (reference sequence). The CDR3 has 15 residues. CDR3 sequence reads: CASSLVGSRNTEAFF. Written as DNA, the CDR3 is TGTGCCAGCAGCTTAGTTGGCTCTCGGAACACTGAAGCTTTCTTT.

The chain couples TRBV6-4 to TRBJ2-1, with 12 bases fitting TRBD2. Trimming took 8 bases from V and 8 from J; bases not matched to a gene: 10. Germline assignment: CDR1 MRHNA and CDR2 SNTAGT. The CDR3 consists of 15 residues. The DNA of the CDR3 is TGTGCCAGCCAACCGACTAGCGGGGGCGGGGATGAGCAGTTCTTC. The encoded protein is CASQPTSGGGDEQFF.

The rearrangement joins TRBV5-8 to TRBJ1-1, with D possibly TRBD1 on 5 matching bases. The CDR3 length is 13 residues. Per the germline V gene, CDR1 is SGHTS and CDR2 is YDEGEE. Trimming took off 0 bases at V and 10 bases at J, with 13 bases between the two ends. CDR3 DNA sequence: TGTGCCAGCAGCTTGGGGGCAGGGAGGCGAGCTTTCTTT. Translating it yields CASSLGAGRRAFF. Full variable domain (outside the CDR3, taken from reference TRBV5-8 and TRBJ1-1): EAGVTQSPTHLIKTRGQQATLRCSPISGHTSVYWYQQALGLGLQFLLWYDEGEERNRGNFPPRFSGRQFPNYSSELNVNALELEDSALYLCASSLGAGRRAFFGQGTRLTVV.

The chain recombines TRBV11-2 with TRBJ2-1; TRBD2 matches at 7 bases. The CDR3 runs to 19 residues. Germline CDR1 SGHAT, CDR2 FQNNGV. V lost 2 bases and J lost 4; bases outside the gene matches: 17. CDR3: CASSLLGTNRRSIYNEQFF. The CDR3 DNA reads as TGTGCCAGCAGCTTACTTGGGACTAACCGAAGGAGTATATACAATGAGCAGTTCTTC.

This chain uses TRBV28 with TRBJ1-5; D is perhaps TRBD1 (5 bases). V was cut by 5 bases and J by 3 bases, with 17 bases left in between. The CDR3 runs 16 residues. Germline loops: CDR1 MDHEN, CDR2 SYDVKM. The CDR3 is CASSTKDITLNQPQHF. In DNA, the CDR3 is TGTGCCAGCAGTACCAAGGACATCACCCTCAATCAGCCCCAGCATTTT.

This clone appeared a few times. This rearrangement joins TRBV27 to TRBJ2-1, with 10 bases that match TRBD2. The germline V gene encodes CDR1 MNHEY and CDR2 SMNVEV (reference sequence). V gave up 4 bases and J gave up 8 bases; unmatched junction bases: 11. The CDR3 sequence is 16 residues long. CDR3 bases: TGTGCCAGCAGTTCCCTCCTAGCGGGAGTGGGCTATGAGCAGTTCTTC. As protein: CASSSLLAGVGYEQFF.

The rearrangement joins TRBV6-4 to TRBJ2-3, with D uncertain. The CDR3 extends over 15 amino acids. Trimming shortened V by 4 bases and J by 2 bases, and 13 bases separated the two germline ends. Germline lookup yields CDR1 MRHNA and CDR2 SNTAGT. CDR3 sequence (DNA): TGTGCCAGCAGTGGGTCTCAAGCCCCCACAGATACGCAGTATTTT. Translated: CASSGSQAPTDTQYF.

This clone was seen once. The chain employs TRBV5-1 and TRBJ2-7; 8 bases agree with TRBD2. Germline CDR1 reads SGHRS; CDR2 reads YFSETQ. The CDR3 totals 14 residues. The V gene end was trimmed by 5 bases and the J gene end by 2 bases; junction bases not matched to a gene: 6. The CDR3 nucleotides read TGCGCCAGCAGTGCGGCTAGCGGGCCCTACGAGCAGTACTTC. It codes for CASSAASGPYEQYF.

This clone was counted between two and nine times. The chain combines TRBV6-1 with TRBJ2-2, with 12 bases aligning to TRBD2. Germline lookup yields CDR1 MNHNS and CDR2 SASEGT. V lost 2 bases and J lost 6; bases outside the gene matches: 1. This CDR3 is 15 amino acids long. The CDR3 DNA sequence: TGTGCCAGCAGTGAACTAGCGGGGGGGCCCGGGGAGCTGTTTTTT. Translated, it gives CASSELAGGPGELFF.

The rearrangement links TRBV11-2 to TRBJ1-1; 9 bases fit TRBD1. CDR1 is SGHAT, CDR2 FQNNGV, per germline. The CDR3 contains 16 residues. The V and J ends lost 1 base and 3 bases, in that order; junction bases with no gene match: 6. CDR3 protein: CASSLGGTGRDTEAFF. Written as DNA, the CDR3 is TGTGCCAGCAGCTTAGGGGGGACAGGGCGAGACACTGAAGCTTTCTTT.